This T cell receptor beta chain was documented in a study of T-cell memory formation after mild COVID-19. The study's findings and limits: The second-wave clones peaking on day 37 were not confirmed as SARS-CoV-2-specific. CD8+ contracting clones occupied EMRA, while CD4+ ones occupied mainly CM and EM.

In this sample, this clonotype turned up many times. Its antigen is not identified. CDR1 SGHRS and CDR2 YFSETQ come from the germline V gene. The CDR3 runs 16 residues. The J segment lost 4 bases and the V segment lost 0 bases, leaving 3 bases of the junction unmatched. Via MiXCR, TCRdb re-called the 5' RACE reads, giving one row per CDR3 protein. This sample has some 290,000 distinct CDR3 sequences, with around 16% found just once. The gene calls are TRBV5-1 and TRBJ2-1; 11 bases agree with TRBD2. This TCR was recovered from a man aged 18 to 29 who had mild COVID-19 (a few samples of this study predate the infection). Cell type and time point are not known. Sequenced: PBMCs or a T cell subset sorted from them (not recorded which). In DNA form, the CDR3 reads TGCGCCAGCAGCTTGGGGGGGACTAGCGGATACAATGAGCAGTTCTTC. Residues: CASSLGGTSGYNEQFF.